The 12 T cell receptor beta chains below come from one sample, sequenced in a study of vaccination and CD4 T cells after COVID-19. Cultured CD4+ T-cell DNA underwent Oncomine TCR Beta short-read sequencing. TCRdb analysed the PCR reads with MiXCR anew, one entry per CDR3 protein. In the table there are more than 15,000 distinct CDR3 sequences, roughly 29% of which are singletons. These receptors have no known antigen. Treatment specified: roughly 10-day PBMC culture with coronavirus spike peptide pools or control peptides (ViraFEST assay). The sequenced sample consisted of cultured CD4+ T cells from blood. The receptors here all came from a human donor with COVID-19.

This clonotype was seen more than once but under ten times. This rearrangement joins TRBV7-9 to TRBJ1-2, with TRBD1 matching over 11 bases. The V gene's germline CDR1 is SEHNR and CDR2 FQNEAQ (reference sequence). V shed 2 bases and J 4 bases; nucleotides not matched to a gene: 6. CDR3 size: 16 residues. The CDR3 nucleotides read TGTGCCAGCAGCTTATCGGACAGGGGGCTACTCTATGGCTACACCTTC. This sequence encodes CASSLSDRGLLYGYTF.

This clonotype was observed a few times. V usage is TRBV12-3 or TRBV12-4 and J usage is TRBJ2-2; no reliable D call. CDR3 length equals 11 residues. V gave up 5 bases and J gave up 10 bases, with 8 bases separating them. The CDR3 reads CASSLLPELFF. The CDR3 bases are TGTGCCAGCAGTCTCCTCCCGGAGCTGTTTTTT.

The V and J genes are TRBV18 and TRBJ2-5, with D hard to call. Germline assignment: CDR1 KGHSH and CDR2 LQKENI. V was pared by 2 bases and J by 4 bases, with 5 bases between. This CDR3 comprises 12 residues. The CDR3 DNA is TGTGCCAGCTCACCAGGGATAGAGACCCAGTACTTC. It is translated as CASSPGIETQYF.

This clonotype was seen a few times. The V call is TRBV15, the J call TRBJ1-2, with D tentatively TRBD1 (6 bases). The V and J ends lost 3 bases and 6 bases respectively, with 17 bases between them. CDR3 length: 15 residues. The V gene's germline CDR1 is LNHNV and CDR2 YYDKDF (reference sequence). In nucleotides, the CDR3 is TGTGCCACCAGCAGGGAGACAGGTCTACACGATGGCTACACCTTC. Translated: CATSRETGLHDGYTF.

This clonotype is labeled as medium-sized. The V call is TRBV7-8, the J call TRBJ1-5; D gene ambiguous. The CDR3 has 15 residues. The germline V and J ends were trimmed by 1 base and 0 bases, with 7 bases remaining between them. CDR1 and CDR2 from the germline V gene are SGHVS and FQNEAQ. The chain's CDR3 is CASSLVSYSNQPQHF. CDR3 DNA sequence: TGTGCCAGCAGCTTAGTCTCGTATAGCAATCAGCCCCAGCATTTT.

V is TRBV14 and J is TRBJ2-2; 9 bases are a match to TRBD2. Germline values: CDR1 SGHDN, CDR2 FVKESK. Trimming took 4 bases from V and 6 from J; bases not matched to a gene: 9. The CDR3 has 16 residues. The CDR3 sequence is CASSLQTSGSSGELFF. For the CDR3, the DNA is TGTGCCAGCAGCCTCCAGACTAGCGGCTCATCCGGGGAGCTGTTTTTT.

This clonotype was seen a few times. The CDR3 DNA is TGTGCCAGTAGTTCGCTCGGCGGCGGGGAGCTGTTTTTT. Translated: CASSSLGGGELFF. The rearrangement uses TRBV19 and TRBJ2-2; no clear D gene. CDR1 is LNHDA, CDR2 SQIVND, per germline (reference sequence). Trimming removed 5 bases at V and 7 bases at J, with 11 bases between. The CDR3 runs to 13 residues.

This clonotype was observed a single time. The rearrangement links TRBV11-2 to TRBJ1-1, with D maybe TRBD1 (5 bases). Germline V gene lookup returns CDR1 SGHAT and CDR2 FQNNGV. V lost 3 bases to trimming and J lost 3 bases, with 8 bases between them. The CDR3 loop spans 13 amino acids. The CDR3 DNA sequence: TGTGCCAGCAGCTTCAGGGAAGACACTGAAGCTTTCTTT. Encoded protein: CASSFREDTEAFF.

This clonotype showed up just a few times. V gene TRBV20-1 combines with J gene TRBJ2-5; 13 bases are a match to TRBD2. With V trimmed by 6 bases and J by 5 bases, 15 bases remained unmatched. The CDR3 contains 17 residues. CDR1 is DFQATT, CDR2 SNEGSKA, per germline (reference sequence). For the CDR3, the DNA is TGCAGTGCCAGTAGGGCCTCGACTAGCGGGGGGCGGGAGACCCAGTACTTC. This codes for CSASRASTSGGRETQYF.

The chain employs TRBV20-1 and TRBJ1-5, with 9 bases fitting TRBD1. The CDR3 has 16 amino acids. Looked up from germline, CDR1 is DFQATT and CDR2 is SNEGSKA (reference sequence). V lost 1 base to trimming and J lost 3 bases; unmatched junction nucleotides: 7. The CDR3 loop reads CSARAGDRAVNQPQHF. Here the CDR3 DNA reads TGCAGTGCTAGAGCCGGGGACAGGGCGGTCAATCAGCCCCAGCATTTT.

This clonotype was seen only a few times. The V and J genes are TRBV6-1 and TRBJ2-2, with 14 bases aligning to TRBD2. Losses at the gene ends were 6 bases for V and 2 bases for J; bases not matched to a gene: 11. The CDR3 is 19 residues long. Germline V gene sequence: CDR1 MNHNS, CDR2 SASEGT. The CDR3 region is CASRGQGTSGGYNTGELFF. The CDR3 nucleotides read TGTGCCAGCAGGGGGCAAGGGACTAGCGGGGGCTACAACACCGGGGAGCTGTTTTTT.

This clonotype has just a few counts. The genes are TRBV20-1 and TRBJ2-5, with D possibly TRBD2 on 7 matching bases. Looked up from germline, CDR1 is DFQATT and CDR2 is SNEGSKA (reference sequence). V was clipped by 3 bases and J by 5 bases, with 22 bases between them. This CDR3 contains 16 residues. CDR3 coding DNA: TGCAGTGCTAGCGTAAAGGTCCAGGGGCGGGGGGAGACCCAGTACTTC. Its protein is CSASVKVQGRGETQYF.